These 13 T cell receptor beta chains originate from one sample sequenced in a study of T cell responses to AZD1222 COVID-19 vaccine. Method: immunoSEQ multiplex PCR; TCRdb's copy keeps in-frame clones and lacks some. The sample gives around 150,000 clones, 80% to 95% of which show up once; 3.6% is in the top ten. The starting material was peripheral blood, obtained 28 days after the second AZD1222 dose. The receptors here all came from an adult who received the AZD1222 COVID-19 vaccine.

For the CDR3, the DNA is TGTGCCACCAGTGACCCAGGGGGCAGCTCCTACAATGAGCAGTTCTTC. Translating gives CATSDPGGSSYNEQFF. The chain employs TRBV24-1 and TRBJ2-1, with TRBD1 identical over 8 bases. CDR3 length equals 16 residues. The germline V gene has CDR1 KGHDR and CDR2 SFDVKD. J gave up 0 bases and V 4 bases, and 4 bases lay outside the gene matches.

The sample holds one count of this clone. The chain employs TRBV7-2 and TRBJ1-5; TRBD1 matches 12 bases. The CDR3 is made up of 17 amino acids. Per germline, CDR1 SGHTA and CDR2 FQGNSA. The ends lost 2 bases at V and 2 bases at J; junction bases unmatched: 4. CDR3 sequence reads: CASSLTGTGGGNQPQHF. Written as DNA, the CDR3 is TGTGCCAGCAGCTTAACCGGGACAGGGGGCGGCAATCAGCCCCAGCATTTT.

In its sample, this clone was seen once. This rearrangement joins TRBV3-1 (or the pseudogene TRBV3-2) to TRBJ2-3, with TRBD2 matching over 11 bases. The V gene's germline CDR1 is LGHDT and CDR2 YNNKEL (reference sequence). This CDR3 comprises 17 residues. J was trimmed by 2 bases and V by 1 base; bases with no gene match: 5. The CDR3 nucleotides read TGTGCCAGCAGCCAAGGAGTACTAGCGGGGGTCACAGATACGCAGTATTTT. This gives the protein CASSQGVLAGVTDTQYF.

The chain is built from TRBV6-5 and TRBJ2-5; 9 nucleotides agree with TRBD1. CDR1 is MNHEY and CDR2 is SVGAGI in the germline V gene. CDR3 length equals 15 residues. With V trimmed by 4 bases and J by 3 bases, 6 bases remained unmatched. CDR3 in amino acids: CASSSWTGAKETQYF. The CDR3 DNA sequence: TGTGCCAGCAGTTCGTGGACAGGGGCAAAAGAGACCCAGTACTTC.

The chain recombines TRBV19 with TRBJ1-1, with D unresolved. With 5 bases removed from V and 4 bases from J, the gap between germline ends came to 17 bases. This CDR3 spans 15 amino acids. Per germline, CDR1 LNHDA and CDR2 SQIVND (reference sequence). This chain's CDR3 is CASSAQIPPATEAFF. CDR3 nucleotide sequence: TGTGCCAGTAGTGCGCAAATTCCCCCTGCCACTGAAGCTTTCTTT.

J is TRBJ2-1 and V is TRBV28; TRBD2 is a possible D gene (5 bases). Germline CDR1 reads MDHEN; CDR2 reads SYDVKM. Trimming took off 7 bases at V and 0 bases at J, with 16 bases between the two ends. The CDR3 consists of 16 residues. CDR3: CASTPASGSSYNEQFF. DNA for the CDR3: TGTGCCAGCACCCCCGCGTCGGGAAGCTCCTACAATGAGCAGTTCTTC.

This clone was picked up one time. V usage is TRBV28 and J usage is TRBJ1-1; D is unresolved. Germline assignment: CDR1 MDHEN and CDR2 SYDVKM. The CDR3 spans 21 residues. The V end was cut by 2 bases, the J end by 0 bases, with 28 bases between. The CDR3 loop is CASSLRSIRERAPTLNTEAFF. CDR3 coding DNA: TGTGCCAGCAGTTTAAGGTCAATTAGGGAGAGGGCGCCCACCCTGAACACTGAAGCTTTCTTT.

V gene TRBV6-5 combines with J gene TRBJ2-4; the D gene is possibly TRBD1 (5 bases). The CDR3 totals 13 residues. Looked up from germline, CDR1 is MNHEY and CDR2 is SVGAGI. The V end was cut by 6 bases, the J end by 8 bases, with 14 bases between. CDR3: CASSSREPDIQYF. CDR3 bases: TGTGCCAGCAGCTCCAGGGAACCGGACATTCAGTACTTC.

The CDR3 DNA reads as TGTGCCAGCAGTTTGGGTCTGGGGGGTCGGTCACCCCTCCACTTT. This encodes CASSLGLGGRSPLHF. This chain uses TRBV28 with TRBJ1-6; D may be TRBD1 (5 bases). The CDR3 length is 15 residues. Per germline, CDR1 MDHEN and CDR2 SYDVKM. The V end was cut by 3 bases, the J end by 10 bases, with 16 bases between. The complete variable domain, with remaining parts taken from reference TRBV28 and TRBJ1-6, reads DVKVTQSSRYLVKRTGEKVFLECVQDMDHENMFWYRQDPGLGLRLIYFSYDVKMKEKGDIPEGYSVSREKKERFSLILESASTNQTSMYLCASSLGLGGRSPLHFGNGTRLTVT.

CDR3 in DNA: TGTGCCAGCAGCCACCGGGGGTACGGCACAGATACGCAGTATTTT. This encodes CASSHRGYGTDTQYF. The rearrangement uses TRBV6-5 and TRBJ2-3, with D possibly matching TRBD2 (6 bases). Between the trimmed V and J ends, which lost 6 bases and 1 base, there was a span of 14 bases. Per germline, CDR1 MNHEY and CDR2 SVGAGI. This CDR3 spans 15 amino acids.

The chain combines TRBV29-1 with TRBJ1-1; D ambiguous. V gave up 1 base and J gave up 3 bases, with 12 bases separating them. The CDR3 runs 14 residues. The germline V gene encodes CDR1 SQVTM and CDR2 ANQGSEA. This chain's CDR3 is CSVEGRVWDTEAFF. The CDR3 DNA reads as TGCAGCGTTGAAGGGAGGGTATGGGACACTGAAGCTTTCTTT.

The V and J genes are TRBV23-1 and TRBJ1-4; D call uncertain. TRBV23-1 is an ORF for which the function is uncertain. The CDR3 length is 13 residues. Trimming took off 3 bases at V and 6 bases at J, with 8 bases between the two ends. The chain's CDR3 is CASSQQDHEKLFF. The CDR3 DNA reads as TGCGCCAGCAGTCAGCAGGACCATGAAAAACTGTTTTTT.

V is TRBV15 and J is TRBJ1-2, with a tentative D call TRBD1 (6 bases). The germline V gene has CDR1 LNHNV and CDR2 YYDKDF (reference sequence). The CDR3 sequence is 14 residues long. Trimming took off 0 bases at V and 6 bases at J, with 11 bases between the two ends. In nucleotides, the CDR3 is TGTGCCACCAGCAGAGATCCGGAGGGGGATGGCTACACCTTC. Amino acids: CATSRDPEGDGYTF. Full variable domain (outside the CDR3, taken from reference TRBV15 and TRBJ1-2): DAMVIQNPRYQVTQFGKPVTLSCSQTLNHNVMYWYQQKSSQAPKLLFHYYDKDFNNEADTPDNFQSRRPNTSFCFLDIRSPGLGDTAMYLCATSRDPEGDGYTFGSGTRLTVV.